Below, one T cell receptor (beta chain) is given with its context. What it recognizes is unknown. The data were obtained in a study of identical twins. cDNA molecules carried unique molecular identifiers, and template switching added a universal primer site. TCRdb fed the 5' RACE reads into MiXCR, producing one record per CDR3 protein. The table has approximately 1.8 million distinct CDR3 sequences, less than 35% seen once. Study observations and caveats: With monozygotic twins, out-of-frame TCR alpha sharing exceeded what models estimated. Memory repertoires lacked the insertion deficit that abundant cord blood beta clonotypes showed.

Trimming removed 7 bases from V and 5 bases from J, with 15 bases in between. This CDR3 spans 13 amino acids. Germline assignment: CDR1 SGHRS and CDR2 YFSETQ. The receptor was derived from a newborn girl in good health. Source material: cord blood. The chain links TRBV5-1 to TRBJ1-1; tentatively, D is TRBD1 (5 bases). CDR3 amino acids: CASGYMGGTEAFF. The CDR3 DNA follows: TGCGCCAGCGGTTATATGGGGGGTACTGAAGCTTTCTTT.